This T cell receptor (beta chain) was found in a study of blood T cell repertoires in COVID-19. Study details: Samples taken during acute and convalescent COVID-19 were collected in the United States, Italy and Spain.

While infection was still active, Seattle patients were enrolled and then followed longitudinally. Clones were sequenced by immunoSEQ multiplex PCR, and TCRdb holds only the in-frame ones, with some missing. The table shows nearly 350,000 clones, with 75% to 90% occurring only once. Germline V gives CDR1 SGHVS, CDR2 FNYEAQ. Losses at the gene ends were 0 bases for V and 5 bases for J; bases not matched to a gene: 5. The CDR3 is 16 residues long. This clone was recorded only once. The sequenced sample was peripheral blood. The TCR comes from a woman aged 45 to 65 with COVID-19, enrolled during active disease. This chain connects TRBV7-6 to TRBJ2-3; 10 bases are shared with TRBD2. The CDR3 nucleotides read TGTGCCAGCAGCTTAGCGCCTAGCGGGAGTAAAGATACGCAGTATTTT. This gives the protein CASSLAPSGSKDTQYF. The full variable domain, its missing parts supplied by reference TRBV7-6 and TRBJ2-3, is GAGVSQSPRYKVTKRGQDVALRCDPISGHVSLYWYRQALGQGPEFLTYFNYEAQQDKSGLPNDRFSAERPEGSISTLTIQRTEQRDSAMYRCASSLAPSGSKDTQYFGPGTRLTVL.